The entry below describes one T cell receptor beta chain. The antigen remains unidentified. The sample belongs to a study of T cells after yellow fever vaccination. Study findings and constraints: The CD4 compartment and the CD8 compartment contained a small share of clonotypes in common. The secondary response peaked faster, at day 5 versus 15, but was weaker.

Synthesis of TCR cDNA relied on 5'RACE template switching, which attached a universal primer site and UMIs. TCRdb fed the 5' RACE reads into MiXCR, producing one record per CDR3 protein. This sample has hundreds of thousands of distinct CDR3 sequences; roughly a sixth occur once, and the top ten carry roughly 19%. Trimming took 1 base from V and 0 from J, leaving 9 bases between them. CDR1 and CDR2 (germline): LGHNA, YSLEER. The CDR3 consists of 15 residues. This TCR was recovered from a man aged 18 to 30 who received the YFV17D yellow fever vaccine. The sample here was PBMCs, taken before the yellow fever booster vaccination. The rearrangement joins TRBV4-3 to TRBJ1-2; D might be TRBD1 (5 bases). The CDR3 reads CASSQGGSPNYGYTF. The CDR3, as DNA: TGCGCCAGCAGCCAAGGGGGGTCCCCTAACTATGGCTACACCTTC.